A selection of T cell receptor beta chains follows, all from one sample in a study of regulatory T cells in long-lasting Graves disease. TCRdb called the multiplex PCR reads again in MiXCR, with one record for every CDR3 protein. Of a few hundred thousand distinct CDR3 sequences listed, roughly 20% are singletons. These data were also filed under a second study, of T cells in Graves' hyperthyroidism and ophthalmopathy.

Sequenced material: peripheral blood mononuclear cells (PBMCs), taken at new diagnosis, from a patient treated with antithyroid drugs. The receptors here all came from a woman in her 30s with Graves disease. Both conserved end residues are part of each CDR3. The D gene is left open where the match is weak. Clone size appears in some rows only: once, few, many, or a class for an expanded clone.

CDR3aa | CDR3nt | abundance | j_gene | d_gene | v_gene
CASSNTGNRQPQHF | TGTGCCAGTAGTAATACAGGGAACCGGCAGCCCCAGCATTTT | . | TRBJ1-5 | . | TRBV19
CASSLADGNSPLHF | TGTGCCAGCAGCTTAGCGGACGGGAATTCACCCCTCCACTTT | many | TRBJ1-6 | . | TRBV7-9
CASSSSRYRGRTNEKLFF | TGTGCCAGCAGTTCGTCGAGATACAGGGGGCGAACTAATGAAAAACTGTTTTTT | many | TRBJ1-4 | TRBD1 | TRBV28
CASSPGGAGEQYF | TGTGCCAGCAGTCCGGGGGGGGCCGGCGAGCAGTACTTC | many | TRBJ2-7 | TRBD2 | TRBV7-9
CASSPRQESSYNSPLHF | TGTGCCAGCAGCCCCCGACAGGAGAGCTCCTATAATTCACCCCTCCACTTT | many | TRBJ1-6 | . | TRBV9
CASRVYQGTANYGYTF | TGTGCCAGCAGGGTTTATCAGGGCACCGCTAACTATGGCTACACCTTC | many | TRBJ1-2 | . | TRBV2
CASSRQVGYGYTF | TGTGCCAGCAGTCGCCAGGTGGGCTATGGCTACACCTTC | many | TRBJ1-2 | . | TRBV6-1
CASSPTGNFNYGYTF | TGTGCCAGCAGCCCGACCGGGAACTTTAACTATGGCTACACCTTC | many | TRBJ1-2 | . | TRBV7-2
CASTTQGGSTGELFF | TGTGCCAGCACTACACAGGGAGGGTCCACCGGGGAGCTGTTTTTT | . | TRBJ2-2 | . | TRBV6-1
CASTLGTGEGRYNEQFF | TGTGCCAGCACCCTAGGGACGGGAGAGGGTCGGTACAATGAGCAGTTCTTC | . | TRBJ2-1 | . | TRBV6-1
CASSLGWPSTEAFF | TGTGCCAGCAGTTTGGGCTGGCCTAGCACTGAAGCTTTCTTT | many | TRBJ1-1 | . | TRBV12-3/TRBV12-4
CASSSGGLGRGNEQFF | TGCGCCAGCAGCTCGGGGGGACTCGGGAGGGGGAATGAGCAGTTCTTC | many | TRBJ2-1 | TRBD2 | TRBV5-1
CASSLRRTSGNVQFF | TGTGCCAGCAGTTTAAGGAGGACTAGCGGGAATGTTCAGTTCTTC | many | TRBJ2-1 | TRBD2 | TRBV27
CASSETTNEKLFF | TGTGCCAGCAGTGAAACAACTAATGAAAAACTGTTTTTT | once | TRBJ1-4 | . | TRBV2
CSAANSGGASEAFF | TGCAGTGCTGCCAACTCAGGGGGCGCATCCGAAGCTTTCTTT | . | TRBJ1-1 | TRBD1 | TRBV20-1
CASTPDSPYNEQFF | TGTGCCAGCACCCCAGACAGTCCCTACAATGAGCAGTTCTTC | . | TRBJ2-1 | . | TRBV12-3/TRBV12-4
CASSLEANTGELFF | TGTGCCAGCAGCTTAGAAGCGAACACCGGGGAGCTGTTTTTT | . | TRBJ2-2 | . | TRBV7-9
CASSFPSMGGNSPLHF | TGTGCCAGCAGTTTCCCTAGTATGGGTGGGAATTCACCCCTCCACTTT | many | TRBJ1-6 | . | TRBV28
CSARVPGGVKNIQYF | TGCAGTGCTAGGGTTCCGGGGGGTGTCAAAAACATTCAGTACTTC | few | TRBJ2-4 | TRBD2 | TRBV20-1
CSVRTPGQVSYEQYF | TGCAGCGTGCGCACTCCGGGACAGGTGTCCTACGAGCAGTACTTC | many | TRBJ2-7 | TRBD1 | TRBV29-1
CASNLLAAPTDTRYF | TGTGCTTCAAACCTCCTAGCGGCGCCCACAGATACGCGGTATTTT | many | TRBJ2-3 | TRBD2 | TRBV12-3/TRBV12-4
CASSPGSDSNQPQHF | TGTGCCAGCTCACCAGGGAGTGATAGCAATCAGCCCCAGCATTTT | many | TRBJ1-5 | . | TRBV18